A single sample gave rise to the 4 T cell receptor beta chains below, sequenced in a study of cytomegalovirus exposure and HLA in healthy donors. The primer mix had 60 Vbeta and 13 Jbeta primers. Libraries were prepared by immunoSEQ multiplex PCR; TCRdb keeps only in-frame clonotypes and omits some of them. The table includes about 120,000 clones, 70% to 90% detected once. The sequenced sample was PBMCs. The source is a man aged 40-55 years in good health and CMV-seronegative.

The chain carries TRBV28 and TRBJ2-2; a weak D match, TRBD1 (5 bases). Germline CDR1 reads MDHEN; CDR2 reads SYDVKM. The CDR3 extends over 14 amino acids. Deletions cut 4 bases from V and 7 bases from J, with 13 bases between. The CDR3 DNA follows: TGTGCCAGCAGTTACAGGACGCGCGGCGGGGAGCTGTTTTTT. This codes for CASSYRTRGGELFF.

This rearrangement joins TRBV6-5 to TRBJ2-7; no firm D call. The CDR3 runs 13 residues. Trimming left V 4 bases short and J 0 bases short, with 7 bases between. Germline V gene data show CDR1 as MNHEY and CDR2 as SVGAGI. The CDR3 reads CASSSLNSYEQYF. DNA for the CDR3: TGTGCCAGCAGTTCCTTAAACTCCTACGAGCAGTACTTC.

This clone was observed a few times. In nucleotides, the CDR3 is TGTGCCAGCAGCCACCCGGGACAGGACGATCAGCCCCAGCATTTT. Translating it yields CASSHPGQDDQPQHF. The rearrangement links TRBV4-2 to TRBJ1-5, with 8 bases identical to TRBD1. Germline CDR1 reads LGHNA; CDR2 reads YNFKEQ. The V and J ends lost 3 bases and 5 bases, in that order; junction bases with no gene match: 6. The CDR3 is 15 amino acids.

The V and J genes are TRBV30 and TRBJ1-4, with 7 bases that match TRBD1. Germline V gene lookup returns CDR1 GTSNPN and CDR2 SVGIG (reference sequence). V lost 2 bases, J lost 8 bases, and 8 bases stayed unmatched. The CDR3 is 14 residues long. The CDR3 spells CAWSPGTAAEKLFF. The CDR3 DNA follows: TGTGCCTGGAGTCCCGGGACAGCAGCGGAAAAACTGTTTTTT.